These 23 T cell receptor beta chains were sequenced from one sample in a study of naive and memory T cell subsets. Sample treatment: skin biopsy from PPD injection site in Mantoux-positive individual. TCR cDNA received a 3' ligated oligonucleotide that carried a UMI. Four PCR rounds used nested alpha and beta constant region primers plus the SP2 primer. TCRdb redid the calling of the UMI-ligation and nested PCR reads with MiXCR, one entry per CDR3 protein. This table holds tens of thousands of distinct CDR3 sequences, approximately 10% found once. Sample: skin, taken from a tuberculin skin test site. The receptors derive from an adult in good health.

In this sample, this clonotype turned up a few times. The J gene is TRBJ2-1, the V gene TRBV20-1; 8 positions agree with TRBD2. The CDR3 totals 14 residues. The V gene's germline CDR1 is DFQATT and CDR2 SNEGSKA (reference sequence). The trim removed 0 bases at V and 10 bases at J, leaving 8 bases unmatched. This CDR3 is CSAREPPGRDEQFF. The CDR3 DNA is TGCAGTGCTAGAGAACCCCCCGGGAGGGACGAGCAGTTCTTC.

This chain connects TRBV7-9 to TRBJ1-6; 7 bases fit TRBD1. V was clipped by 8 bases and J by 6 bases; unmatched bases: 7. Germline lookup yields CDR1 SEHNR and CDR2 FQNEAQ (reference sequence). The CDR3 contains 14 residues. Written as DNA, the CDR3 is TGTGCCAGCGCCAGGGGGTCATCTAATTCACCCCTCCACTTT. Translation: CASARGSSNSPLHF.

Here the CDR3 DNA reads TGTGCCAGCTCACCGCGCCCGAACACTGAAGCTTTCTTT. Encoded protein: CASSPRPNTEAFF. This chain joins TRBV18 and TRBJ1-1; D remains unclear. Trimming left V 3 bases short and J 1 base short, with 6 bases between. The CDR3 covers 13 residues. Germline V lookup: CDR1 KGHSH, CDR2 LQKENI.

This clonotype was detected ten times or more. The genes are TRBV28 and TRBJ2-7; 8 bases line up with TRBD1. CDR1 and CDR2 from the germline V gene are MDHEN and SYDVKM. This CDR3 spans 14 amino acids. V was clipped by 6 bases and J by 6 bases; unmatched bases: 10. The CDR3 reads CASRPGEQGAEQYF. CDR3 coding DNA: TGTGCCAGCAGACCCGGGGAGCAGGGGGCCGAGCAGTACTTC.

The V and J genes are TRBV20-1 and TRBJ2-3, with TRBD2 matching 8 bases. The CDR3 contains 12 residues. V lost 5 bases to trimming and J lost 6 bases; unmatched junction nucleotides: 4. Germline-derived CDR1 and CDR2 are DFQATT and SNEGSKA (reference sequence). This CDR3 is CSAAPGGDTQYF. The CDR3 bases are TGCAGTGCTGCCCCGGGAGGGGATACGCAGTATTTT.

Ten or more counts support this clonotype. An end of the junction does not agree with germline; a read error may underlie this. The CDR3 DNA sequence: TGCAGTGCTCGAGACAGGGCCAACTACAATGAGCAGTTCTTC. Translation: CSARDRANYNEQFF. The chain recombines TRBV20-1 with TRBJ2-1; 7 positions agree with TRBD1. Germline lookup yields CDR1 DFQATT and CDR2 SNEGSKA (reference sequence). This CDR3 contains 14 residues.

About this clonotype itself: Possible read error: a much larger clone is one base away. The V gene is TRBV27, the J gene TRBJ1-1; no definite D call. The V end lost 2 bases, the J end lost 7 bases, and 11 bases lay between the germline ends. The length of the CDR3 is 13 residues. Germline V gene lookup returns CDR1 MNHEY and CDR2 SMNVEV (reference sequence). The CDR3 loop is CASSLTRGSEAFF. The CDR3 bases are TGTGCCAGCAGTTTAACCCGTGGAAGTGAAGCTTTCTTT.

This clonotype occurred many times. The V and J genes are TRBV27 and TRBJ2-1; a weak D match, TRBD2 (5 bases). V was shortened by 5 bases and J by 8 bases, with 13 bases between the two germline ends. CDR1 and CDR2 (germline): MNHEY, SMNVEV (reference sequence). The CDR3 sequence is 13 residues long. CDR3 nucleotides: TGTGCCAGCAGTCACTTCGGGGTTTATGAGCAGTTCTTC. As protein: CASSHFGVYEQFF.

The table lists this clonotype with many counts. V is TRBV11-2 and J is TRBJ2-2; D is perhaps TRBD1 (5 bases). CDR3 length: 13 residues. The V gene's germline CDR1 is SGHAT and CDR2 FQNNGV. With 8 bases removed from V and 1 base from J, the gap between germline ends came to 8 bases. CDR3 region: CASRQGNTGELFF. CDR3 DNA: TGTGCCAGCCGGCAGGGGAACACCGGGGAGCTGTTTTTT.

This clonotype was seen more than once but under ten times. The genes are TRBV20-1 and TRBJ2-7; the D is unclear. CDR3 length: 15 amino acids. The V gene lost 1 base and the J gene lost 6 bases, with 19 bases spanning the gap. Germline V gives CDR1 DFQATT, CDR2 SNEGSKA (reference sequence). Here the CDR3 reads CSARGVAWAGGEQYF. The CDR3 nucleotides read TGCAGTGCTAGAGGCGTCGCGTGGGCTGGCGGCGAGCAGTACTTC.

Many counts were recorded for this clonotype. The chain joins TRBV12-3 or TRBV12-4 to TRBJ1-6; D remains unclear. Trimming stripped 1 base from V and 7 bases from J, with 11 bases between. This CDR3 spans 15 amino acids. CDR3 in amino acids: CASSLVLGNNSPLHF. DNA for the CDR3: TGTGCCAGCAGTTTAGTCCTGGGTAACAATTCACCCCTCCACTTT.

The table lists this clonotype with many counts. The J gene is TRBJ2-7, the V gene TRBV7-3, with TRBD2 matching 7 bases. The germline V gene encodes CDR1 SGHTA and CDR2 FQGTGA. With V trimmed by 2 bases and J by 1 base, 5 bases remained unmatched. The CDR3 is made up of 15 amino acids. Here the CDR3 DNA reads TGTGCCAGCAGCTTACTCCCCGGGGGGTCCTACGAGCAGTACTTC. This codes for CASSLLPGGSYEQYF.

The V gene is TRBV20-1, the J gene TRBJ2-7; TRBD1 matches 8 bases. The CDR3 consists of 13 residues. Germline values: CDR1 DFQATT, CDR2 SNEGSKA (reference sequence). CDR3 amino acids: CRVLRQGNYEQYF. For the CDR3, the DNA is TGCAGAGTCCTCCGACAGGGGAACTACGAGCAGTACTTC.

The chain links TRBV6-6 to TRBJ1-5, with D unresolved. This CDR3 is 12 amino acids long. V lost 4 bases, J lost 6 bases, and 7 bases lay in between. Germline CDR1 and CDR2: MNHNY and SVGAGI (reference sequence). CDR3 sequence: CASSLEGQPQHF. CDR3 coding DNA: TGTGCCAGCAGTTTGGAGGGTCAGCCCCAGCATTTT.

This clonotype turned up a few times. V and J are TRBV7-2 and TRBJ2-1; 11 bases fit TRBD2. The CDR3 has 16 residues. The junction had 7 bases not matched to a gene; V was cut back by 5 bases and J by 4 bases. Germline lookup yields CDR1 SGHTA and CDR2 FQGNSA. The CDR3 coding sequence is TGTGCCAGCAGCCTCAGGGGACTAGCGGAATACAATGAGCAGTTCTTC. Residues: CASSLRGLAEYNEQFF.

This clonotype occurred a few times. The chain couples TRBV20-1 to TRBJ2-3, with 9 bases fitting TRBD1. The V gene's germline CDR1 is DFQATT and CDR2 SNEGSKA (reference sequence). The V segment lost 0 bases and the J segment 4 bases; nucleotides outside the gene matches: 2. The CDR3 totals 14 residues. The CDR3 is CSARDDRGADTQYF. CDR3 sequence (DNA): TGCAGTGCTAGAGATGACAGGGGGGCAGATACGCAGTATTTT.

This clonotype was detected a few times. The chain uses TRBV20-1 and TRBJ2-1; 11 positions match TRBD2. V dropped 3 bases and J dropped 6; count of bases not matched to a gene: 7. The CDR3 length is 15 residues. Looked up from germline, CDR1 is DFQATT and CDR2 is SNEGSKA (reference sequence). CDR3 bases: TGCAGTGCTAGCGAACCGGGACTAGCGGCCAATGAGCAGTTCTTC. It codes for CSASEPGLAANEQFF.

In its sample, this clonotype was seen many times. The chain links TRBV3-1 to TRBJ2-2, with 9 positions matching TRBD2. This CDR3 is 15 amino acids long. The J segment lost 6 bases and the V segment lost 5 bases, leaving 7 bases of the junction unmatched. Germline V gene sequence: CDR1 LGHDT, CDR2 YNNKEL (reference sequence). As DNA, the CDR3 is TGTGCCAGCAGCTTCCGACTAGCGGCGGCCGGGGAGCTGTTTTTT. The encoded protein is CASSFRLAAAGELFF. Full variable domain (rest looked up from reference TRBV3-1 and TRBJ2-2): DTAVSQTPKYLVTQMGNDKSIKCEQNLGHDTMYWYKQDSKKFLKIMFSYNNKELIINETVPNRFSPKSPDKAHLNLHINSLELGDSAVYFCASSFRLAAAGELFFGEGSRLTVL.

This clonotype has a count of ten or more. The CDR3 DNA is TGTGCCAGCAGTGAATTCGGGACAGGGTCCTACAATGAGCAGTTCTTC. Translation: CASSEFGTGSYNEQFF. The chain is built from TRBV6-1 and TRBJ2-1, with 9 bases that match TRBD1. Looked up from germline, CDR1 is MNHNS and CDR2 is SASEGT. The CDR3 runs to 16 residues. Trimming cost V 2 bases and J 1 base; bases outside gene matches: 3.

The chain has TRBV6-1 and TRBJ2-1; 9 positions match TRBD2. The V segment lost 3 bases and the J segment 10 bases; nucleotides outside the gene matches: 4. The CDR3 has 13 residues. Germline loops: CDR1 MNHNS, CDR2 SASEGT. The DNA of the CDR3 is TGTGCCAGCAGTGATCCCGGGACTAGCGAGCAGTTCTTC. Protein: CASSDPGTSEQFF.

Many counts were recorded for this clonotype. V usage is TRBV20-1 and J usage is TRBJ1-2, with D hard to call. V was pared by 3 bases and J by 0 bases, with 20 bases between. CDR3 length: 17 amino acids. Germline V gene sequence: CDR1 DFQATT, CDR2 SNEGSKA (reference sequence). CDR3 DNA sequence: TGCAGTGCTAGGGTGGGCAGTGGCTACCCCCCTAACTATGGCTACACCTTC. It codes for CSARVGSGYPPNYGYTF.

A few counts support this clonotype. The chain combines TRBV28 with TRBJ2-5; tentative D call: TRBD1 (5 bases). CDR1 is MDHEN and CDR2 is SYDVKM in the germline V gene. This CDR3 has 14 residues. Trimming shortened V by 3 bases and J by 4 bases, and 12 bases separated the two germline ends. The CDR3 reads CASSFSGYSETQYF. The CDR3, as DNA: TGTGCCAGCAGTTTTTCAGGGTATTCAGAGACCCAGTACTTC.

The CDR3 DNA reads TGTGCCAGTAGTCCGACAGGGGGTGTCAATCAGCCCCAGCATTTT. It is translated as CASSPTGGVNQPQHF. V gene TRBV19 combines with J gene TRBJ1-5; 9 nucleotides agree with TRBD1. V lost 5 bases to trimming and J lost 3 bases; unmatched junction nucleotides: 5. Germline CDR1 LNHDA, CDR2 SQIVND (reference sequence). The CDR3 totals 15 residues.